This TCR beta chain was identified in a study of cytotoxic CD8 clonotypes in ibrutinib-treated CLL (dated by TCRdb to the early 2020s). About the full investigation: The cohort was composed of ten to eleven relapsed/refractory and fewer than 16 treatment-naive patients; IGHV unmutated status was identified in 17 patients. Responses were partial in roughly 25 patients and complete in 2; after median around 66 months follow-up, about 15 stayed in remission and about twelve progressed. Response samples were obtained after a median of roughly 13 months of treatment, with a range of about 6 to 36 months. Samples averaged 255,043 productive templates and 80,000 to 100,000 productive rearrangements. Longitudinal samples were available for about 30% of the roughly 86 trial participants. Cryopreserved peripheral blood mononuclear cells were collected before treatment, at response, and at either disease progression or sustained remission. What the research found in general, with its limitations: Baseline clonality exceeded that of age-matched healthy donors and correlated strongly with circulating CD8+ T-cell counts. Public clonotypes were rare and either shrank or stayed stable during treatment, and the rise in clonality at ibrutinib response reflected expansion of private clonotypes. Lymph node repertoires were not examined, and the timing of sampling was not matched between patients in sustained remission and those whose disease progressed. An increase in clonality was observed at ibrutinib response, with clonality remaining stable during sustained remission and falling back toward baseline at progression.

For CDR1 and CDR2, the germline V gene (reference sequence) lists MNHEY and SMNVEV. Trimming removed 8 bases from V and 4 bases from J, leaving 17 bases between the germline ends. The CDR3 numbers 14 residues from cysteine through phenylalanine. Only CDR3 DNA remains: 42 bases, in frame from the first base. For TCR beta library preparation, roughly 2 micrograms of genomic DNA were extracted from the cryopreserved PBMCs. High-throughput TCR beta sequencing was performed on longitudinal blood samples from CLL patients receiving ibrutinib monotherapy. The patients took part in an open-label, single-center phase 2 trial of ibrutinib monotherapy. A MiSeq instrument was used for deep resolution sequencing, which targeted depths ranging from 1 in 1 million up to 1 in 200,000 T cells, with coverage averaging 10x for each clonotype. The immunoSEQ hsTCRB Kit was used to generate TCR beta libraries. In the authors' own workflow: The data were analyzed with ImmunoSEQ Analyzer and ImmunoSEQ Data Assistant, and V, D and J gene assignments followed IMGT definitions. Clonality, which ranges from 0 to 1, was calculated by subtracting the normalized Shannon entropy of productive rearrangement frequencies from one. Only overrepresented clonotypes making up at least 0.05% of each patient's repertoire were included in the public clonotype analysis. Repertoires from some 13 age-matched healthy donors in immuneACCESS were used as clonality controls. The clones in this table, taken by TCRdb from immuneACCESS, are in-frame only. Not every clone is retained; where verified, under half of the shortfall comes from an unresolved V gene, and the cause of the rest is unknown. V and J calls and clone size are given by that table; D and trimming were obtained from the DNA. The sample table shows 20,000 to 30,000 clones, and around 73% are seen once. Around 8.3% of the sample rests with the top ten.

On this clone: Its antigen specificity is not known. No base-level quality is on record; no much larger clone is a single base apart.

The source of this sequence is a human donor with chronic lymphocytic leukemia. The chain couples TRBV27 to TRBJ1-2; TRBD1 is perhaps the D gene, given 6 matching bases. This sample comprised PBMCs, obtained before ibrutinib treatment. The CDR3: CASASNGGPYGYTF. The DNA reads as follows: TGTGCCAGCGCTTCAAACGGGGGGCCCTATGGCTACACCTTC.